The 22 T cell receptor beta chains below were found in one sample sequenced in a study of blood T cell repertoires in COVID-19. Profiled with immunoSEQ multiplex PCR; TCRdb holds only in-frame clones, not every one. The sample shows roughly 120,000 clones, 85% of them seen only once. The source material was peripheral blood. These receptors were collected from a man of 80 years or more with acute or convalescent COVID-19.

The V call is TRBV5-4, the J call TRBJ1-2; 7 bases fit TRBD1. This CDR3 is built from 13 residues. CDR1 is SGHNT, CDR2 YYREEE, per germline (reference sequence). J was trimmed by 6 bases and V by 0 bases; bases with no gene match: 2. CDR3 sequence (DNA): TGTGCCAGCAGCTTGGGAGGGGGCAATGGCTACACCTTC. This translates into CASSLGGGNGYTF.

V and J are TRBV14 and TRBJ2-1; D is ambiguous. CDR1 and CDR2 from the germline V gene are SGHDN and FVKESK. The CDR3 is 12 residues long. V was trimmed by 1 base and J by 7 bases, leaving 5 bases between them. The CDR3 region is CASSQVSNEQFF. DNA for the CDR3: TGTGCCAGCAGCCAAGTGAGTAATGAGCAGTTCTTC.

The rearrangement links TRBV18 to TRBJ2-3; a weak D match, TRBD1 (6 bases). V was shortened by 3 bases and J by 7 bases, with 17 bases between the two germline ends. In germline, CDR1 is KGHSH, CDR2 LQKENI. This CDR3 comprises 15 residues. The CDR3 sequence: CASSPGQTVVNTQYF. As DNA, the CDR3 is TGTGCCAGCTCACCGGGACAAACCGTTGTAAATACGCAGTATTTT.

V usage is TRBV11-2 and J usage is TRBJ2-1; TRBD2 matches at 9 bases. Germline trimming cut 1 base from V and 10 bases from J; bases unmatched to any gene: 8. The CDR3 is 15 amino acids. From germline, CDR1 is SGHAT and CDR2 FQNNGV. DNA of the CDR3: TGTGCCAGCAGCTTAGTAGCGGGAGTAAGCCGGGAGCAGTTCTTC. This codes for CASSLVAGVSREQFF.

The gene calls are TRBV5-1 and TRBJ1-5, with D possibly TRBD1 on 5 matching bases. Germline V gene data show CDR1 as SGHRS and CDR2 as YFSETQ. This CDR3 has 16 amino acids. V was shortened by 0 bases and J by 2 bases, with 12 bases between the two germline ends. The CDR3 DNA follows: TGCGCCAGCAGCTTGGAGGGAGGGGACCGCAATCAGCCCCAGCATTTT. Protein sequence: CASSLEGGDRNQPQHF.

The chain employs TRBV3-1 (or the pseudogene TRBV3-2) and TRBJ1-1; weak D call: TRBD1 (5 bases). Germline V gene data show CDR1 as LGHDT and CDR2 as YNNKEL (reference sequence). The V gene lost 5 bases and the J gene lost 1 base, with 20 bases spanning the gap. This CDR3 region has 17 residues. CDR3 sequence reads: CASSFRYRPLRNTEAFF. In nucleotides, the CDR3 is TGTGCCAGCAGCTTCCGATACAGGCCTCTGCGGAACACTGAAGCTTTCTTT.

The chain recombines TRBV25-1 with TRBJ2-1, with 8 bases aligning to TRBD1. The CDR3 is made up of 13 amino acids. Unmatched junction bases numbered 5, after V lost 4 bases and J lost 9 bases. Germline V CDR1 and CDR2: MGHDK, SYGVNS. CDR3 sequence (DNA): TGTGCCAGCAGTGGACAGGGGATGGGTGAGCAGTTCTTC. This translates into CASSGQGMGEQFF.

The rearrangement uses TRBV28 and TRBJ1-5, with D maybe TRBD1 (6 bases). V lost 5 bases to trimming and J lost 9 bases, with 20 bases between them. The CDR3 runs 15 residues. Germline V CDR1 and CDR2: MDHEN, SYDVKM. This CDR3 reads CASSGTRTDYAPQHF. The CDR3, as DNA: TGTGCCAGCAGTGGAACTCGGACAGACTACGCGCCCCAGCATTTT.

The rearrangement uses TRBV18 and TRBJ1-6; 7 bases are shared with TRBD1. CDR1 is KGHSH and CDR2 is LQKENI in the germline V gene. This CDR3 comprises 15 residues. V was pared by 4 bases and J by 8 bases, with 8 bases of the junction left unmatched. CDR3 amino acids: CASSLDRIDYSPLHF. The DNA for the CDR3 is TGTGCCAGCTCACTGGACAGGATTGATTATTCACCCCTCCACTTT.

The rearrangement uses TRBV19 and TRBJ1-2, with 8 bases identical to TRBD1. This CDR3 spans 15 amino acids. Trimming took 1 base from V and 4 from J; bases not matched to a gene: 5. Looked up from germline, CDR1 is LNHDA and CDR2 is SQIVND (reference sequence). CDR3 bases: TGTGCCAGTAGTATAGCAAGGACAGGGACCTATGGCTACACCTTC. Translated: CASSIARTGTYGYTF.

The CDR3 region has the DNA TGTGCCAGCAGCTTACCGGCAGGGCCTAATTCACCCCTCCACTTT. Protein product: CASSLPAGPNSPLHF. This rearrangement joins TRBV13 to TRBJ1-6; D may be TRBD1 (5 bases). V lost 2 bases and J lost 6, with 11 bases in between. The germline CDR1 and CDR2 sequences are PRHDT and FYEKMQ (reference sequence). This CDR3 has 15 residues.

The chain couples TRBV19 to TRBJ1-2, with TRBD1 identical over 9 bases. The ends lost 4 bases at V and 7 bases at J; junction bases unmatched: 10. This CDR3 contains 15 residues. Germline CDR1 and CDR2: LNHDA and SQIVND (reference sequence). CDR3 coding DNA: TGTGCCAGTAGTACCGGACAGGGGCCGACTAGTGGCTACACCTTC. Encoded protein: CASSTGQGPTSGYTF. Together with reference TRBV19 and TRBJ1-2, the CDR3 gives the full variable domain: DGGITQSPKYLFRKEGQNVTLSCEQNLNHDAMYWYRQDPGQGLRLIYYSQIVNDFQKGDIAEGYSVSREKKESFPLTVTSAQKNPTAFYLCASSTGQGPTSGYTFGSGTRLTVV.

This clone showed up many times. This rearrangement joins TRBV28 to TRBJ1-2; a weak D match, TRBD1 (6 bases). V shed 2 bases and J shed 2 bases, with 18 bases lying between them. The germline CDR1 and CDR2 sequences are MDHEN and SYDVKM. The CDR3 consists of 17 residues. The CDR3 DNA is TGTGCCAGCAGTTTAGCGGGGGCGGAGGGACTGAACTATGGCTACACCTTC. Translating gives CASSLAGAEGLNYGYTF.

The V call is TRBV24-1, the J call TRBJ1-5; 7 bases map to TRBD1. Germline V gene sequence: CDR1 KGHDR, CDR2 SFDVKD. The ends lost 5 bases at V and 3 bases at J; junction bases unmatched: 3. The CDR3 contains 14 residues. The CDR3 spells CATSVGGTNQPQHF. The CDR3 DNA reads as TGTGCCACCAGTGTAGGGGGCACCAATCAGCCCCAGCATTTT.

This chain's CDR3 is CASSWGGGQPQHF. As DNA, the CDR3 is TGTGCCAGCAGTTGGGGGGGTGGTCAGCCCCAGCATTTT. V is TRBV6-5 and J is TRBJ1-5, with D possibly being TRBD1 (5 bases). V dropped 4 bases and J dropped 6 bases, with 10 bases sitting between them. The CDR3 loop spans 13 amino acids. From germline, CDR1 is MNHEY and CDR2 SVGAGI.

The table lists this clone with a few counts. The V call is TRBV2, the J call TRBJ2-1; maybe TRBD1 (6 bases). The CDR3 length is 14 residues. Between the trimmed V and J ends, which lost 3 bases and 10 bases, there was a span of 16 bases. The V gene's germline CDR1 is SNHLY and CDR2 FYNNEI. The chain's CDR3 is CASSDSSGVGEQFF. CDR3 sequence (DNA): TGTGCCAGCAGTGATTCCTCAGGGGTAGGAGAGCAGTTCTTC.

This chain joins TRBV30 and TRBJ2-5; a weak D match, TRBD1 (7 bases). V was pared by 8 bases and J by 1 base, with 11 bases between. In germline, CDR1 is GTSNPN, CDR2 SVGIG (reference sequence). The CDR3 has 12 residues. The CDR3 nucleotides read TGTGCCGGAGGGGGCGCCCAAGAGACCCAGTACTTC. As protein: CAGGGAQETQYF.

The V and J genes are TRBV24-1 and TRBJ2-1; unclear D gene. Per germline, CDR1 KGHDR and CDR2 SFDVKD. V lost 2 bases and J 7 bases, leaving 11 bases between the germline ends. The CDR3 runs to 14 residues. CDR3 sequence: CATSDSMGWNEQFF. CDR3 DNA: TGTGCCACCAGTGATTCGATGGGCTGGAATGAGCAGTTCTTC.

This rearrangement joins TRBV7-2 to TRBJ2-7; 9 nucleotides agree with TRBD1. Looked up from germline, CDR1 is SGHTA and CDR2 is FQGNSA. The CDR3 is made up of 16 amino acids. Trimming at V came to 2 bases and at J to 3 bases, leaving 8 bases not matched to a gene. This chain's CDR3 is CASSLTGQGLNYEQYF. The CDR3 DNA sequence: TGTGCCAGCAGCTTAACCGGACAGGGGCTAAACTACGAGCAGTACTTC.

This chain uses TRBV7-2 with TRBJ1-2; no firm D call. V dropped 6 bases and J dropped 4 bases, with 15 bases sitting between them. In germline, CDR1 is SGHTA, CDR2 FQGNSA. The CDR3 is made up of 14 amino acids. The CDR3 DNA follows: TGTGCCAGCAGTAACCAACGGGGTGGCTATGGCTACACCTTC. This translates into CASSNQRGGYGYTF.

The gene calls are TRBV19 and TRBJ2-5; TRBD2 aligns across 10 bases. Germline values: CDR1 LNHDA, CDR2 SQIVND (reference sequence). The CDR3 loop spans 16 amino acids. Trimming at V came to 1 base and at J to 3 bases, leaving 5 bases not matched to a gene. CDR3 protein: CASSIGGSGGKETQYF. In DNA form, the CDR3 reads TGTGCCAGTAGTATAGGAGGTAGCGGGGGGAAAGAGACCCAGTACTTC.

The chain links TRBV28 to TRBJ1-5; the match to TRBD1 covers 7 bases. Germline assignment: CDR1 MDHEN and CDR2 SYDVKM. The V segment lost 5 bases and the J segment 2 bases; nucleotides outside the gene matches: 3. The CDR3 extends over 14 amino acids. The CDR3 here is CASSPGQGNQPQHF. The CDR3 bases are TGTGCCAGCAGTCCCGGACAGGGCAATCAGCCCCAGCATTTT.